This T cell receptor (beta chain) originates from a study of OX40 agonist ivuxolimab in advanced cancers. Generated by immunoSEQ multiplex PCR, the TCRdb table keeps only in-frame clones and is missing some. The sample lists approximately 91,000 clones, roughly 84% occurring once. General study results and limits: At 0.1 to 3.0 mg/kg, CD4+ and CD8+ blood T cells expanded clonally by week 6.

On this clone: Its cognate antigen is unknown.

V was pared by 3 bases and J by 4 bases, with 4 bases of the junction left unmatched. The germline gives CDR1 KGHSH, CDR2 LQKENI. This CDR3 is built from 15 residues. The rearrangement uses TRBV18 and TRBJ2-7, with 12 bases lining up with TRBD2. The input for sequencing was CD4+ or CD8+ T cells sorted from blood, taken in a trial of the OX40 agonist ivuxolimab. The source of this sequence is an adult with an advanced solid tumor such as melanoma, head and neck, liver or kidney cancer. CDR3: CASSPPGLAGYEQYF. CDR3 DNA sequence: TGTGCCAGCTCACCCCCGGGACTAGCGGGTTACGAGCAGTACTTC.